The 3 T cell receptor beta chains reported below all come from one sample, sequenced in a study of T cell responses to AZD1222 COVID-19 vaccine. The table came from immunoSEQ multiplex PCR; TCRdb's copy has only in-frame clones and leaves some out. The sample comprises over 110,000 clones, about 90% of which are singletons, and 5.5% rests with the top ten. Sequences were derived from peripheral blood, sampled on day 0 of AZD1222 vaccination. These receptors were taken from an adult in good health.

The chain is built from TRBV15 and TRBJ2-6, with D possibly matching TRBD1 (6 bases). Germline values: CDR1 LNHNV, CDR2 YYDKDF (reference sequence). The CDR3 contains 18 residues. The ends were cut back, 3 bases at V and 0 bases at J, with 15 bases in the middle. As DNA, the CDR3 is TGTGCCACCAGCAGCGAACAGGGTTTCGGCTCTGGGGCCAACGTCCTGACTTTC. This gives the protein CATSSEQGFGSGANVLTF. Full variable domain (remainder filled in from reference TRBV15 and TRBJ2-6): DAMVIQNPRYQVTQFGKPVTLSCSQTLNHNVMYWYQQKSSQAPKLLFHYYDKDFNNEADTPDNFQSRRPNTSFCFLDIRSPGLGDTAMYLCATSSEQGFGSGANVLTFGAGSRLTVL.

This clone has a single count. This CDR3 reads CASSHTWNSPLHF. In DNA, the CDR3 is TGTGCCAGCAGCCACACCTGGAATTCACCCCTCCACTTT. The chain recombines TRBV6-5 with TRBJ1-6, with D uncertain. Trimming took 6 bases from V and 7 from J, leaving 10 bases between them. This CDR3 is built from 13 residues. The V gene's germline CDR1 is MNHEY and CDR2 SVGAGI.

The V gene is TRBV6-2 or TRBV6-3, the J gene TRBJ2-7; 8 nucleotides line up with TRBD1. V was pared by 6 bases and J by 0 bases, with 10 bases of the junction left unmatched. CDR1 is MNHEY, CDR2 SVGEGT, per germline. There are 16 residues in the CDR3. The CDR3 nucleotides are TGTGCCAGCAGGCCTGTAGGGACAGGCCGCTCCTACGAGCAGTACTTC. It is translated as CASRPVGTGRSYEQYF.